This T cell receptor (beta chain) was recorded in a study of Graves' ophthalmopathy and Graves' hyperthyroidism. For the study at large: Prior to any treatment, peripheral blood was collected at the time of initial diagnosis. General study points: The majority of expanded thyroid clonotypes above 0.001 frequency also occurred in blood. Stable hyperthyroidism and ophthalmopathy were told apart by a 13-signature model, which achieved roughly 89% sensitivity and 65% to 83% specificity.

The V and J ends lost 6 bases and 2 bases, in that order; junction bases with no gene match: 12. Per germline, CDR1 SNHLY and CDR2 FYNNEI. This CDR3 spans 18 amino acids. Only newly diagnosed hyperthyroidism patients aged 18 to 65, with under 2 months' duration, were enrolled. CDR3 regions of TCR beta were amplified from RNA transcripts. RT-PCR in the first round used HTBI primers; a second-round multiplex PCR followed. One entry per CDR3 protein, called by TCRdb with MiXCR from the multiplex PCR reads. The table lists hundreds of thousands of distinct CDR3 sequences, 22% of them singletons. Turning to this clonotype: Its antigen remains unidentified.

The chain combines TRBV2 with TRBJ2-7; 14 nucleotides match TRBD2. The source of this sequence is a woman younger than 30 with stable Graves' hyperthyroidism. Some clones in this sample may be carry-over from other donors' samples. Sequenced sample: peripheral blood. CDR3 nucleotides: TGTGCCAGCAGGATTTGGGGGACTAGCGGGGGACCAACCTACGAGCAGTACTTC. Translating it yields CASRIWGTSGGPTYEQYF. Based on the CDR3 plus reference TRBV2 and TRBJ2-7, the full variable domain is EPEVTQTPSHQVTQMGQEVILRCVPISNHLYFYWYRQILGQKVEFLVSFYNNEISEKSEIFDDQFSVERPDGSNFTLKIRSTKLEDSAMYFCASRIWGTSGGPTYEQYFGPGTRLTVT.